These 10 T cell receptor beta chains were sequenced from one sample in a study of molecular identifiers for immune sequencing clone quantification. Via MiXCR, TCRdb re-called the PCR reads, giving one row per CDR3 protein. The sample lists tens of thousands of distinct CDR3 sequences, 24% occurring once. Source material: naive CD8+ T cells from blood, with Jurkat cell RNA spiked in. Subset of the sample: FACS-sorted CD8+CD4-CCR7+CD45RA+ naive T cells. These receptors were obtained from a human donor in good health. Some libraries in this study had Jurkat cell RNA spiked in.

At least ten counts were recorded for this clonotype. CDR3 nucleotides: TGTGCCAGCAGTTTAAGGGAATATAGCACAGATACGCAGTATTTT. It translates to CASSLREYSTDTQYF. The chain carries TRBV27 and TRBJ2-3; D unclear. Trimming took off 2 bases at V and 0 bases at J, with 9 bases between the two ends. Germline V CDR1 and CDR2: MNHEY, SMNVEV (reference sequence). This CDR3 is 15 amino acids long.

This clonotype was recorded many times. The chain links TRBV5-5 to TRBJ2-7, with D hard to call. The CDR3 is made up of 12 amino acids. Trimming removed 0 bases from V and 3 bases from J, with 4 bases in between. Germline assignment: CDR1 SGHKS and CDR2 YYEKEE (reference sequence). CDR3 region: CASSLEIYEQYF. CDR3 sequence (DNA): TGTGCCAGCAGCTTGGAGATCTACGAGCAGTACTTC. The whole variable domain, remainder taken from reference TRBV5-5 and TRBJ2-7, is DAGVTQSPTHLIKTRGQQVTLRCSPISGHKSVSWYQQVLGQGPQFIFQYYEKEERGRGNFPDRFSARQFPNYSSELNVNALLLGDSALYLCASSLEIYEQYFGPGTRLTVT.

This clonotype was picked up many times. The chain links TRBV7-9 to TRBJ1-2; 12 nucleotides align to TRBD1. From germline, CDR1 is SEHNR and CDR2 FQNEAQ (reference sequence). J lost 0 bases, V lost 1 base, and 3 bases had no gene match. CDR3 size: 17 residues. CDR3 amino acids: CASSLGDRGQANYGYTF. The CDR3, as DNA: TGTGCCAGCAGCTTAGGGGACAGGGGGCAAGCTAACTATGGCTACACCTTC.

This clonotype was observed at least ten times. This chain connects TRBV20-1 to TRBJ2-3, with TRBD1 matching 9 bases. Germline loops: CDR1 DFQATT, CDR2 SNEGSKA (reference sequence). Trimming took 1 base from V and 5 from J; bases not matched to a gene: 7. The CDR3 has 15 residues. The CDR3 sequence is CSARGDREIKDTQYF. The CDR3 nucleotides are TGCAGTGCTAGAGGGGACAGGGAAATAAAAGATACGCAGTATTTT.

On this clonotype: The junction and the germline gene differ at one end; a read error may be behind it. J is TRBJ2-5 and V is TRBV23-1; 8 bases fit TRBD1. TRBV23-1 is an ORF for which the function is uncertain. This CDR3 region has 16 residues. CDR3 amino acids: CASSQPTGDQGEAQYF. CDR3 bases: TGTGCCAGCAGTCAGCCGACAGGGGATCAGGGGGAGGCCCAGTACTTC.

In its sample, this clonotype was seen many times. The chain employs TRBV7-9 and TRBJ2-1, with 8 positions matching TRBD2. Germline V lookup: CDR1 SEHNR, CDR2 FQNEAQ (reference sequence). V shed 6 bases and J 0 bases; nucleotides not matched to a gene: 7. CDR3 length equals 16 residues. CDR3 nucleotides: TGTGCCAGCAGAGGAGTAGCGGGGAGCTCCTACAATGAGCAGTTCTTC. Its translation: CASRGVAGSSYNEQFF.

This clonotype was counted at least ten times. The chain employs TRBV19 and TRBJ1-2; a possible D gene is TRBD1 (5 bases). Germline V gene sequence: CDR1 LNHDA, CDR2 SQIVND (reference sequence). CDR3 size: 18 residues. The V and J ends lost 3 bases and 6 bases respectively, with 26 bases between them. The CDR3 nucleotides read TGTGCCAGTAGTATGGAGGCCCTGGGACCAGGTTGGGTTGATGGCTACACCTTC. It specifies CASSMEALGPGWVDGYTF. Using reference TRBV19 and TRBJ1-2 for the parts outside the CDR3, the full variable domain is DGGITQSPKYLFRKEGQNVTLSCEQNLNHDAMYWYRQDPGQGLRLIYYSQIVNDFQKGDIAEGYSVSREKKESFPLTVTSAQKNPTAFYLCASSMEALGPGWVDGYTFGSGTRLTVV.

This clonotype has a count of ten or more. The genes are TRBV27 and TRBJ2-7; TRBD1 aligns across 7 bases. The J segment lost 6 bases and the V segment lost 7 bases, leaving 12 bases of the junction unmatched. The CDR3 is 14 residues long. CDR1 is MNHEY and CDR2 is SMNVEV in the germline V gene (reference sequence). CDR3 sequence (DNA): TGTGCCAGCAAGGGGGCTGGTTATCTAGTCGAGCAGTACTTC. Translating gives CASKGAGYLVEQYF.

This clonotype was picked up many times. The chain has TRBV2 and TRBJ2-3, with D unclear. This CDR3 has 16 amino acids. Germline V CDR1 and CDR2: SNHLY, FYNNEI. Trimming stripped 8 bases from V and 2 bases from J, with 20 bases between. DNA of the CDR3: TGTGCCAGCCACGCCCCTGGCAGGACCGTCACAGATACGCAGTATTTT. It specifies CASHAPGRTVTDTQYF.

The chain uses TRBV2 and TRBJ1-1, with 9 bases fitting TRBD1. CDR1 and CDR2 from the germline V gene are SNHLY and FYNNEI. The CDR3 has 13 residues. V lost 11 bases and J lost 4; bases outside the gene matches: 8. CDR3 DNA: TGTGCCGGCACCGGACAGGGGCTCACTGAAGCTTTCTTT. Translating it yields CAGTGQGLTEAFF.